Below are 20 T cell receptor beta chains sequenced from a single sample in a study of vaccination effects on CD4 cells after COVID-19. Their antigen targets remain unknown. When around nine days of culture had elapsed, CD4+ T cells were isolated. Clones were read by immunoSEQ multiplex PCR, and TCRdb kept only the in-frame ones, dropping some. The table has about 47,000 clones, approximately 80% seen once. The sequences come from CD4+ T cells from PBMCs cultured without peptide, collected before COVID-19 vaccination. Every receptor here comes from a human donor who had a prior SARS-CoV-2 infection.

In regard to this clone: The junction differs from germline at one of its ends, possibly a read error. The chain couples TRBV18 to TRBJ1-1; no firm D call. The CDR3 spans 13 residues. In germline, CDR1 is KGHSH, CDR2 LQKENI. The CDR3 sequence is CASSPDSFPLPDF. Written as DNA, the CDR3 is TGTGCCAGCTCACCCGACTCATTCCCCCTTCCCGACTTT.

The chain joins TRBV7-9 to TRBJ1-2; TRBD1 matches 10 bases. The CDR3 totals 14 residues. Germline assignment: CDR1 SEHNR and CDR2 FQNEAQ (reference sequence). Trimming took 6 bases from V and 3 from J; bases not matched to a gene: 4. Here the CDR3 DNA reads TGTGCCAGCAGTAGGGGACAGGGGTACTATGGCTACACCTTC. Protein: CASSRGQGYYGYTF.

The chain carries TRBV27 and TRBJ1-3; D unclear. Looked up from germline, CDR1 is MNHEY and CDR2 is SMNVEV (reference sequence). The CDR3 sequence is 15 residues long. V was shortened by 4 bases and J by 3 bases, with 13 bases between the two germline ends. Here the CDR3 DNA reads TGTGCCAGCAGTTCAACCCCGATCCATGGAAACACCATATATTTT. Protein: CASSSTPIHGNTIYF.

V and J are TRBV7-2 and TRBJ2-3; no firm D call. This CDR3 spans 15 amino acids. Germline CDR1 and CDR2: SGHTA and FQGNSA. Trimming took off 2 bases at V and 1 base at J, with 10 bases between the two ends. In DNA, the CDR3 is TGTGCCAGCAGCTTATTTGGCCAGGGCACAGATACGCAGTATTTT. It codes for CASSLFGQGTDTQYF. The full variable domain, in which reference TRBV7-2 and TRBJ2-3 provide the parts outside the CDR3, is GAGVSQSPSNKVTEKGKDVELRCDPISGHTALYWYRQSLGQGLEFLIYFQGNSAPDKSGLPSDRFSAERTGGSVSTLTIQRTQQEDSAVYLCASSLFGQGTDTQYFGPGTRLTVL.

This chain uses TRBV30 with TRBJ2-1; TRBD2 matches 13 bases. V lost 4 bases to trimming and J lost 6 bases; unmatched junction nucleotides: 9. The germline CDR1 and CDR2 sequences are GTSNPN and SVGIG (reference sequence). The CDR3 has 16 residues. The CDR3 here is CAWTGLAGASPNEQFF. DNA for the CDR3: TGTGCCTGGACAGGACTAGCGGGGGCCTCTCCCAATGAGCAGTTCTTC.

The CDR3 loop is CATSRDTAGVYEQYF. The CDR3 DNA follows: TGTGCCACCAGCAGAGACACAGCGGGTGTCTACGAGCAGTACTTC. The J gene is TRBJ2-7, the V gene TRBV15; tentative D call: TRBD2 (6 bases). Germline V gene sequence: CDR1 LNHNV, CDR2 YYDKDF (reference sequence). The CDR3 extends over 15 amino acids. The V and J ends lost 0 bases and 3 bases respectively, with 12 bases between them.

This clone was observed a few times. The CDR3 DNA reads TGTGCCAGCAGTTTGGGTCATGAAAAACTGTTTTTT. Amino acid sequence: CASSLGHEKLFF. This chain links TRBV28 with TRBJ1-4; D is undetermined. This CDR3 comprises 12 residues. V was cut by 3 bases and J by 6 bases, with 5 bases left in between. Germline values: CDR1 MDHEN, CDR2 SYDVKM. The variable domain in full, completed from reference TRBV28 and TRBJ1-4, reads DVKVTQSSRYLVKRTGEKVFLECVQDMDHENMFWYRQDPGLGLRLIYFSYDVKMKEKGDIPEGYSVSREKKERFSLILESASTNQTSMYLCASSLGHEKLFFGSGTQLSVL.

The rearrangement uses TRBV18 and TRBJ2-7; a possible D gene is TRBD2 (7 bases). The CDR3 is made up of 15 amino acids. Per the germline V gene, CDR1 is KGHSH and CDR2 is LQKENI. Trimming stripped 0 bases from V and 3 bases from J, with 12 bases between. The chain's CDR3 is CASSPPSGGSYEQYF. The CDR3 DNA follows: TGTGCCAGCTCACCACCCTCGGGGGGCAGCTACGAGCAGTACTTC. Full variable domain (remainder filled in from reference TRBV18 and TRBJ2-7): NAGVMQNPRHLVRRRGQEARLRCSPMKGHSHVYWYRQLPEEGLKFMVYLQKENIIDESGMPKERFSAEFPKEGPSILRIQQVVRGDSAAYFCASSPPSGGSYEQYFGPGTRLTVT.

The V gene is TRBV18, the J gene TRBJ2-3; 10 bases line up with TRBD2. Trimming took 3 bases from V and 4 from J; bases not matched to a gene: 7. This CDR3 is built from 16 residues. The germline V gene encodes CDR1 KGHSH and CDR2 LQKENI. The CDR3 DNA reads TGTGCCAGCTCACCCGGAAGCGGGAGGGGGTCAGATACGCAGTATTTT. Protein sequence: CASSPGSGRGSDTQYF.

The J gene is TRBJ2-7, the V gene TRBV4-2; D possibly corresponds to TRBD2 (6 bases). The CDR3 extends over 13 amino acids. With 4 bases removed from V and 6 bases from J, the gap between germline ends came to 13 bases. CDR1 is LGHNA and CDR2 is YNFKEQ in the germline V gene. For the CDR3, the DNA is TGTGCCAGCAGCCGTCACCGGGACTCCGAGCAGTACTTC. Its translation: CASSRHRDSEQYF.

This chain joins TRBV20-1 and TRBJ1-4, with D unresolved. There are 11 residues in the CDR3. Trimming left V 3 bases short and J 3 bases short, with 2 bases between. The germline V gene encodes CDR1 DFQATT and CDR2 SNEGSKA (reference sequence). CDR3 sequence (DNA): TGCAGTGCTAGTCCTAATGAAAAACTGTTTTTT. This encodes CSASPNEKLFF.

The chain couples TRBV2 to TRBJ2-7; D call uncertain. This CDR3 is 11 amino acids long. The V end lost 7 bases, the J end lost 1 base, and 5 bases lay between the germline ends. The germline V gene has CDR1 SNHLY and CDR2 FYNNEI. The chain's CDR3 is CASNLSYEQYF. The CDR3 DNA sequence: TGTGCCAGCAACCTATCCTACGAGCAGTACTTC.

The chain recombines TRBV5-5 with TRBJ1-6; D is unclear. There are 14 residues in the CDR3. In germline, CDR1 is SGHKS, CDR2 YYEKEE (reference sequence). With 1 base removed from V and 10 bases from J, the gap between germline ends came to 12 bases. CDR3 sequence reads: CASSLLRARSPLHF. The CDR3, as DNA: TGTGCCAGCAGCTTGTTAAGGGCACGGTCACCCCTCCACTTT.

The gene calls are TRBV29-1 and TRBJ2-7; 12 bases are a match to TRBD2. The CDR3 totals 14 residues. The trim removed 5 bases at V and 1 base at J, leaving 3 bases unmatched. Germline-derived CDR1 and CDR2 are SQVTM and ANQGSEA. The CDR3 nucleotides read TGCAGCGTTCGGGGACTAGCGGGTTCCTACGAGCAGTACTTC. Amino acid sequence: CSVRGLAGSYEQYF.

This clone was seen a single time. V gene TRBV4-3 combines with J gene TRBJ2-7; possibly TRBD1 or TRBD2 for D (5 bases each). CDR1 and CDR2 (germline): LGHNA, YSLEER. This CDR3 has 13 residues. V lost 4 bases and J 3 bases, leaving 10 bases between the germline ends. As DNA, the CDR3 is TGCGCCAGCAGCCCGGGACGGTACTACGAGCAGTACTTC. Translated, it gives CASSPGRYYEQYF.

The CDR3 DNA reads TGTGCCAGCAGACACGCCGGCGGGAGAGGCTACAATGAGCAGTTCTTC. As protein: CASRHAGGRGYNEQFF. The chain links TRBV4-2 to TRBJ2-1; 7 bases are a match to TRBD2. The germline CDR1 and CDR2 sequences are LGHNA and YNFKEQ. The CDR3 spans 16 residues. V shed 6 bases, J shed 3 bases, and the junction held 11 bases outside the gene matches.

The chain is built from TRBV4-1 and TRBJ1-1; no clear D. V was trimmed by 4 bases and J by 0 bases, leaving 18 bases between them. The CDR3 loop spans 17 amino acids. Germline V gives CDR1 MGHRA, CDR2 YSYEKL. The DNA for the CDR3 is TGCGCCAGCAGCCCGGAGGGAGCCTGGAGAATGAACACTGAAGCTTTCTTT. The encoded protein is CASSPEGAWRMNTEAFF.

This rearrangement joins TRBV7-9 to TRBJ2-5; no clear D. Germline V CDR1 and CDR2: SEHNR, FQNEAQ (reference sequence). There are 14 residues in the CDR3. The V and J ends lost 5 bases and 2 bases respectively, with 12 bases between them. The CDR3 coding sequence is TGTGCCAGCAGCCCTTACACATGGCAAGAGACCCAGTACTTC. Its protein product is CASSPYTWQETQYF. The whole variable domain, filled in from reference TRBV7-9 and TRBJ2-5, reads DTGVSQNPRHKITKRGQNVTFRCDPISEHNRLYWYRQTLGQGPEFLTYFQNEAQLEKSRLLSDRFSAERPKGSFSTLEIQRTEQGDSAMYLCASSPYTWQETQYFGPGTRLLVL.

The rearrangement joins TRBV30 to TRBJ2-3; D remains unclear. CDR1 is GTSNPN and CDR2 is SVGIG in the germline V gene (reference sequence). CDR3 length: 13 amino acids. V was cut by 3 bases and J by 2 bases, with 9 bases left in between. This chain's CDR3 is CAWSSVFTDTQYF. As DNA, the CDR3 is TGTGCCTGGAGCTCGGTATTCACAGATACGCAGTATTTT.

There are a few counts of this clone. The V call is TRBV5-6, the J call TRBJ2-7; no reliable D call. The germline V and J ends were trimmed by 4 bases and 0 bases, with 14 bases remaining between them. There are 15 residues in the CDR3. Germline CDR1 SGHDT, CDR2 YYEEEE. Here the CDR3 reads CASSMGITHSYEQYF. CDR3 nucleotide sequence: TGTGCCAGCAGCATGGGGATAACTCACTCCTACGAGCAGTACTTC.